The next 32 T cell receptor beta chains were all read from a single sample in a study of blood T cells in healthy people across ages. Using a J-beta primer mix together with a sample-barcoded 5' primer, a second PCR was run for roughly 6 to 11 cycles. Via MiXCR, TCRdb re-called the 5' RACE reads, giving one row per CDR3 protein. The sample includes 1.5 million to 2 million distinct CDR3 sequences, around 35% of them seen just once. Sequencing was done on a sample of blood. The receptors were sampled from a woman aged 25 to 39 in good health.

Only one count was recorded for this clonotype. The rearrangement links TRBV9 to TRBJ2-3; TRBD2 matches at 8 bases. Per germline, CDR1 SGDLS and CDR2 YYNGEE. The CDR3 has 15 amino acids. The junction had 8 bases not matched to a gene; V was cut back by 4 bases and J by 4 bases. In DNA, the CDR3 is TGTGCCAGCAGCCAGTCGGGAGGGCTTTCAGATACGCAGTATTTT. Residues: CASSQSGGLSDTQYF. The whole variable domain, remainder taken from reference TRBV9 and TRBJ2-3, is DSGVTQTPKHLITATGQRVTLRCSPRSGDLSVYWYQQSLDQGLQFLIQYYNGEERAKGNILERFSAQQFPDLHSELNLSSLELGDSALYFCASSQSGGLSDTQYFGPGTRLTVL.

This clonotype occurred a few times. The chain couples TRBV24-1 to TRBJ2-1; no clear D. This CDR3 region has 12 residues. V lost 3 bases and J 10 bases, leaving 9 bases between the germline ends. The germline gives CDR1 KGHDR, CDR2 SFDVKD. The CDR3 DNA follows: TGTGCCACCAGTGATCCCAAGAGCGAGCAGTTCTTC. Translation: CATSDPKSEQFF.

CDR3 DNA sequence: TGCAGTGCTCGGAGGGGGAATGACAATCAGCCCCAGCATTTT. It specifies CSARRGNDNQPQHF. The V call is TRBV20-1, the J call TRBJ1-5, with D perhaps TRBD1 (6 bases). The V and J ends lost 5 bases and 3 bases respectively, with 14 bases between them. The CDR3 is 14 amino acids. Germline V gives CDR1 DFQATT, CDR2 SNEGSKA (reference sequence).

The CDR3 spells CASTGGRQQYF. CDR3 nucleotide sequence: TGTGCCAGCACCGGGGGCCGCCAGCAGTACTTC. This sequence joins TRBV12-3 or TRBV12-4 and TRBJ2-5; possibly TRBD1 or TRBD2 for D (6 bases each). Trimming took off 7 bases at V and 11 bases at J, with 14 bases between the two ends. The CDR3 runs to 11 residues.

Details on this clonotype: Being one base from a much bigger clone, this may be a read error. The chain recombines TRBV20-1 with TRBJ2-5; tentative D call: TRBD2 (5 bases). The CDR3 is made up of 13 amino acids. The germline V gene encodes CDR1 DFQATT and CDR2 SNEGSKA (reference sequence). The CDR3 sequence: CSTRVKDQETQYF. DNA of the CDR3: TGCAGTACTAGAGTAAAAGACCAAGAGACCCAGTACTTC.

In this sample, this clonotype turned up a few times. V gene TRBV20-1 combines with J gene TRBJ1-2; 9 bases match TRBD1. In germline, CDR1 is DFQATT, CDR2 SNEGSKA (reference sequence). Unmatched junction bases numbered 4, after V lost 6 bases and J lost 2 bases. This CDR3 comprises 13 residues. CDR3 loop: CSAWTGENYGYTF. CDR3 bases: TGCAGTGCCTGGACAGGGGAAAACTATGGCTACACCTTC.

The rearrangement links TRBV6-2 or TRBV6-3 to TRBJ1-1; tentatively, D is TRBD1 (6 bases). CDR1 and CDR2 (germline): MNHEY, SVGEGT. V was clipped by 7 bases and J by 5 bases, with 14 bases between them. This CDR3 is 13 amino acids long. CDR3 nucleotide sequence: TGTGCCAGCAAAAGAGGGGGGGGAACTGAAGCTTTCTTT. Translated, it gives CASKRGGGTEAFF.

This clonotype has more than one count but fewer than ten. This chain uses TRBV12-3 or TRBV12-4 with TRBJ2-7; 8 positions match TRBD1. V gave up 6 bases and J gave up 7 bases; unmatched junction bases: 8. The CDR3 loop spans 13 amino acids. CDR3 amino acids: CASSTGGTGEQYF. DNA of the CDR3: TGTGCCAGCAGCACAGGGGGGACGGGGGAGCAGTACTTC.

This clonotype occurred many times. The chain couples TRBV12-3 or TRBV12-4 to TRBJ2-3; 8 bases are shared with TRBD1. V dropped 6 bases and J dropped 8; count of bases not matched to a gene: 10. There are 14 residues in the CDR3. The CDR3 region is CASSQGTGLVTQYF. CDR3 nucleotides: TGTGCCAGCAGCCAAGGGACAGGTTTGGTTACGCAGTATTTT.

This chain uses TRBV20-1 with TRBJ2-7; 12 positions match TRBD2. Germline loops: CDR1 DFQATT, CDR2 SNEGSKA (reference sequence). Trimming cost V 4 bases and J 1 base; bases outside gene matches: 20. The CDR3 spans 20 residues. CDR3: CSAKGSRASGGASGSYEQYF. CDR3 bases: TGCAGTGCTAAAGGGTCGCGGGCTAGCGGGGGGGCTAGTGGTTCCTACGAGCAGTACTTC.

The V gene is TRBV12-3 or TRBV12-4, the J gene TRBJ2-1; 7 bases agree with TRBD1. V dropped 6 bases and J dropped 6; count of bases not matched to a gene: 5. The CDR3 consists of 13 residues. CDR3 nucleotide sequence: TGTGCCAGCAGGGGGACAGAAGGCAATGAGCAGTTCTTC. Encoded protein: CASRGTEGNEQFF.

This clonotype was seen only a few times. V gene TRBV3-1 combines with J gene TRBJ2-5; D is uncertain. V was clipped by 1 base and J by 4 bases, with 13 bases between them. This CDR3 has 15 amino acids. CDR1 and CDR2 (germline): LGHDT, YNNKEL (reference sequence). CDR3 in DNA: TGTGCCAGCAGCCAAGTAATGCTTCCGGGAGAGACCCAGTACTTC. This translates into CASSQVMLPGETQYF.

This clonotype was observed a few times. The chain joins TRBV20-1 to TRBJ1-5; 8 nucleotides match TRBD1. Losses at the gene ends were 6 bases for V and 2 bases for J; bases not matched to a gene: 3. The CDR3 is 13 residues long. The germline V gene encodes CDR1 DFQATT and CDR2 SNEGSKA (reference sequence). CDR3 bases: TGCAGTGCGTCGGGACAGGGCAATCAGCCCCAGCATTTT. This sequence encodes CSASGQGNQPQHF.

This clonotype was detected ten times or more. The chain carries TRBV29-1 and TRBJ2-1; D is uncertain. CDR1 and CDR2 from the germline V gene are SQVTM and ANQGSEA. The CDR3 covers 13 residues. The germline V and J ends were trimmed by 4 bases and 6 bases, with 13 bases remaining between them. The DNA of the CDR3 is TGCAGCGTTGGGGCCTCCATAAGCAATGAGCAGTTCTTC. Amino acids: CSVGASISNEQFF.

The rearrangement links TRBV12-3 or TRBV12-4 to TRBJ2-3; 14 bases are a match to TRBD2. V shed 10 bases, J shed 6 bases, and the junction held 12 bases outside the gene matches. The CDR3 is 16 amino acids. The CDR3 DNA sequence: TGTGCCACCGACTGGACTAGCGGGAGGAGGGGTGATACGCAGTATTTT. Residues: CATDWTSGRRGDTQYF.

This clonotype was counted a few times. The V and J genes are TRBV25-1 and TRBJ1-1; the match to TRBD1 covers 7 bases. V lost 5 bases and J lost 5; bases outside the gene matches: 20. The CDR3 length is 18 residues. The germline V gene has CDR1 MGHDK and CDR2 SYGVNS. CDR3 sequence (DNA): TGTGCCAGCAGTAACACCCGGACACCGTCGACAGGGAGGACTGAAGCTTTCTTT. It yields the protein CASSNTRTPSTGRTEAFF.

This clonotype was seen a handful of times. CDR3 sequence reads: CASLEGLGQTYGYTF. The CDR3 nucleotides are TGTGCCAGCCTTGAGGGCCTGGGACAGACCTATGGCTACACCTTC. The chain recombines TRBV28 with TRBJ1-2; 7 nucleotides match TRBD1. CDR3 size: 15 residues. CDR1 and CDR2 from the germline V gene are MDHEN and SYDVKM. V shed 8 bases and J 4 bases; nucleotides not matched to a gene: 13.

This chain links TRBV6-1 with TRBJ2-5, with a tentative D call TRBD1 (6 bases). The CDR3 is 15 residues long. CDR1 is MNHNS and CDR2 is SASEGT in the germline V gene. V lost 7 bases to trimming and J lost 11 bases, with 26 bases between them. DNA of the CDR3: TGTGCCAGCACCGGTGACAGGTCCTCGTACAATGAGCAGTACTTC. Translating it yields CASTGDRSSYNEQYF.

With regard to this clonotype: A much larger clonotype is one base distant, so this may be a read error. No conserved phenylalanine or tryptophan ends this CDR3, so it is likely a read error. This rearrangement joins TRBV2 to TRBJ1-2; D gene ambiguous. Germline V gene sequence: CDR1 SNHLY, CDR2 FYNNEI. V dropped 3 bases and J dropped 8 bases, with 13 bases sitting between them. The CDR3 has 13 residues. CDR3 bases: TGTGCCAGCAGTGAGGGCCCAGACGCGGGCTACACCTGC. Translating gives CASSEGPDAGYTC.

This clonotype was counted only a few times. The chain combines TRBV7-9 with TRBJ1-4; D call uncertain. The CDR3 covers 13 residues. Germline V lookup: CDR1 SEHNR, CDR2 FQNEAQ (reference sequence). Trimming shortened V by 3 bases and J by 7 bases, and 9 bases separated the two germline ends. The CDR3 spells CASSFFQSEKLFF. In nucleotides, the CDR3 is TGTGCCAGCAGCTTTTTTCAGTCTGAAAAACTGTTTTTT.

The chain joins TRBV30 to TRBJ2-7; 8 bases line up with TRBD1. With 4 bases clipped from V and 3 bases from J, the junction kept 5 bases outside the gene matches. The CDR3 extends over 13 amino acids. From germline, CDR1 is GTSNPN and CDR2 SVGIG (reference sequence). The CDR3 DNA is TGTGCCTGGATCCCCGGACAGGGCTACGAGCAGTACTTC. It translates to CAWIPGQGYEQYF. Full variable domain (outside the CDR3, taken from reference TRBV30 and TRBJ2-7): SQTIHQWPATLVQPVGSPLSLECTVEGTSNPNLYWYRQAAGRGLQLLFYSVGIGQISSEVPQNLSASRPQDRQFILSSKKLLLSDSGFYLCAWIPGQGYEQYFGPGTRLTVT.

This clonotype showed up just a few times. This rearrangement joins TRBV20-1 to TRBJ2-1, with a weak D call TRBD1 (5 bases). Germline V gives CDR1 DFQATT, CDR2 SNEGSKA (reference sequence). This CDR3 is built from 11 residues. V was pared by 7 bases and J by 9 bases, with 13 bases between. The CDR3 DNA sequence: TGCAGTGGAACCGAAGGGGTTGAGCAGTTCTTC. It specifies CSGTEGVEQFF.

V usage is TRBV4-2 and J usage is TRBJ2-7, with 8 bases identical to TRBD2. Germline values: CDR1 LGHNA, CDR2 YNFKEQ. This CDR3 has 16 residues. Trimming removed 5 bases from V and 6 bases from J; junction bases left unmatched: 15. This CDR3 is CASSSNSGASYLEQYF. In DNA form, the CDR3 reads TGTGCCAGCAGCTCCAATAGCGGGGCCTCCTATCTCGAGCAGTACTTC.

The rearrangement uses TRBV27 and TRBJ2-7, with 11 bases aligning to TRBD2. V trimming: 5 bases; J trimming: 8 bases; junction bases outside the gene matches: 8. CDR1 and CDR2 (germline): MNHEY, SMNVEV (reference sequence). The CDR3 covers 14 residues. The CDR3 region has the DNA TGTGCCAGCAGTCCAGGGACTAGCGGAGCCAAGCAGTACTTC. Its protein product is CASSPGTSGAKQYF.

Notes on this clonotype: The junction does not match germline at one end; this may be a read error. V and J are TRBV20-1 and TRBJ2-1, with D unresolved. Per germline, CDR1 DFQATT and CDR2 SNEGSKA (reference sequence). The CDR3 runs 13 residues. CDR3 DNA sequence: TGCGGTGCTAGACTGGGGATTGCAGATGAGCAGTTCTTC. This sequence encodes CGARLGIADEQFF.

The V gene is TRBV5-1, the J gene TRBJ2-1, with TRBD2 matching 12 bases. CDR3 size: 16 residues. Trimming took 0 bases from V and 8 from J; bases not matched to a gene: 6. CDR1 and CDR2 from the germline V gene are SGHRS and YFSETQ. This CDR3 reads CASSLVASGGAHEQFF. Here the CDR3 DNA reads TGCGCCAGCAGCTTGGTGGCTAGCGGGGGGGCCCATGAGCAGTTCTTC.

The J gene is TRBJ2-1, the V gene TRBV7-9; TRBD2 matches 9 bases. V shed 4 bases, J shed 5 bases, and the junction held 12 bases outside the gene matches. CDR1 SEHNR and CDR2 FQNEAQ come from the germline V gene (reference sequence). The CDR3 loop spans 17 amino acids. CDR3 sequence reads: CASSSVTSGRQNNEQFF. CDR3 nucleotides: TGTGCCAGCAGCTCCGTGACTAGCGGAAGACAAAACAATGAGCAGTTCTTC.

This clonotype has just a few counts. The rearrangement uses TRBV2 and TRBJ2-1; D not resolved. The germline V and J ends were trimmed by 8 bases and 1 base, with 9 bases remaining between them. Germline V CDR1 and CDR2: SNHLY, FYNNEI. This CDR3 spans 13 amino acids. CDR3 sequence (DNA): TGTGCCAGCTCAACGGAGTCCTACAATGAGCAGTTCTTC. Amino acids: CASSTESYNEQFF.

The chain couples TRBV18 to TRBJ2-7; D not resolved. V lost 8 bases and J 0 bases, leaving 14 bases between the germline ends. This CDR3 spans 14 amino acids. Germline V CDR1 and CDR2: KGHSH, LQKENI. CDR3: CASPRISSSYEQYF. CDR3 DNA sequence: TGTGCCAGCCCTAGGATTTCATCCTCCTACGAGCAGTACTTC.

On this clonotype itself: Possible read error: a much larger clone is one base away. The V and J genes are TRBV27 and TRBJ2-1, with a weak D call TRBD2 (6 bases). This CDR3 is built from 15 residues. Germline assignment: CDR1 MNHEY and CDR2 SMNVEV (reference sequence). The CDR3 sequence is CASSLGGNTYNKQFF. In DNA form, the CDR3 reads TGTGCCAGCAGTTTGGGCGGGAACACCTACAATAAGCAGTTCTTC.

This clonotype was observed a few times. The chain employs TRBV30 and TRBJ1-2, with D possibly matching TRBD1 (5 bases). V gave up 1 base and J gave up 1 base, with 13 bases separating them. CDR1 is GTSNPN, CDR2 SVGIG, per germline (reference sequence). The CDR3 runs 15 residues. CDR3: CAWSAWDGFNYGYTF. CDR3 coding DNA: TGTGCCTGGAGTGCTTGGGACGGGTTTAACTATGGCTACACCTTC.

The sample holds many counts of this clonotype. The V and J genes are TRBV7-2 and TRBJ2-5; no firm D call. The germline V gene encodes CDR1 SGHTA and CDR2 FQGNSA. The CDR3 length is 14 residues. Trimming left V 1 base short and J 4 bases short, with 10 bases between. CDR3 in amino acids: CASSLVGRVETQYF. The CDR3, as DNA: TGTGCCAGCAGCTTAGTTGGTCGGGTAGAGACCCAGTACTTC.